This T cell receptor beta chain was captured in a study of blood T cell repertoires in COVID-19. The overall study: The samples span acute and convalescent COVID-19 from the United States, Italy and Spain. From T cells, B-cell-depleted T cells, or PBMCs came the material, which was cDNA or gDNA.

The CDR3 covers 13 residues. Trimming removed 9 bases from V and 5 bases from J, with 17 bases in between. CDR1 is SGHRS, CDR2 YFSETQ, per germline. Original data processing: Amplification of reference gene primers provided the estimated nucleated cell counts. The assay was immunoSEQ multiplex PCR, and TCRdb's table has in-frame clones only and misses some. That table gives V, J and clone size, and the DNA gave D and trimming. The sample has 100,000 or so clones, 91% seen once. This receptor was obtained from a man over 45 with acute or convalescent COVID-19. Input material: peripheral blood. This chain uses TRBV5-1 with TRBJ1-2; the D gene is possibly TRBD1 (6 bases). The CDR3 coding sequence is TGCGCCAACCCTTACAGGGAGTATTATGGCTACACCTTC. Its protein is CANPYREYYGYTF. Based on the CDR3 plus reference TRBV5-1 and TRBJ1-2, the full variable domain is KAGVTQTPRYLIKTRGQQVTLSCSPISGHRSVSWYQQTPGQGLQFLFEYFSETQRNKGNFPGRFSGRQFSNSRSEMNVSTLELGDSALYLCANPYREYYGYTFGSGTRLTVV.